This T cell receptor (beta chain) is from a study of CD8 T cells in ankylosing spondylitis. TCRdb fed the 5' RACE reads into MiXCR, producing one record per CDR3 protein. This sample has a few hundred thousand distinct CDR3 sequences, with more than 20% found just once. Whole-study results and caveats: The authors reported significant enrichment of disease-linked clones in matched ankylosing spondylitis synovial fluid. Ankylosing spondylitis blood seemed to carry a telltale TCR beta motif made of about 8 highly homologous variants.

Losses at the gene ends were 3 bases for V and 0 bases for J; bases not matched to a gene: 6. From germline, CDR1 is KGHDR and CDR2 SFDVKD. The CDR3 is made up of 17 amino acids. This clonotype has a handful of counts. Its antigen is unidentified. The sequenced material came from blood, either unsorted or a sorted T cell fraction (not recorded which). This clonotype was obtained from a male donor with ankylosing spondylitis. The rearrangement uses TRBV24-1 and TRBJ2-1; 8 bases line up with TRBD1. The chain's CDR3 is CATSDPRTGSSYNEQFF. CDR3 nucleotide sequence: TGTGCCACCAGTGATCCCCGGACAGGGAGCTCCTACAATGAGCAGTTCTTC.